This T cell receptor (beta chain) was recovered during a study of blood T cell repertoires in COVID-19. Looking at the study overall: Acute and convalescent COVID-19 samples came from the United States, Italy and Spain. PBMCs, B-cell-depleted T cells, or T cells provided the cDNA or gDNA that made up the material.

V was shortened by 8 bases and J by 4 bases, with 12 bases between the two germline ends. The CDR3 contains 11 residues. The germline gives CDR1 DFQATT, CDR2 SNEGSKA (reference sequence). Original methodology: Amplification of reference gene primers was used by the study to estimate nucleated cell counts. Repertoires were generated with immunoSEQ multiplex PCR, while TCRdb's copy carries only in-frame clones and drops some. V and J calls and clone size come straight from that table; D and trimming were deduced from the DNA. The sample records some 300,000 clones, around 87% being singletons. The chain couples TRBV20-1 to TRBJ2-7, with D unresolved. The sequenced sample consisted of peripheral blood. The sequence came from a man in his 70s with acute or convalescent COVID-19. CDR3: CSLASDYEQYF. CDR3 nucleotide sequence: TGCAGTCTGGCTAGTGATTACGAGCAGTACTTC.